These T cell receptor beta chains were read from a single sample in a study of blood T cell repertoires in COVID-19. TCRdb's copy holds only in-frame clones and misses some; the assay was immunoSEQ multiplex PCR. Of 130,000 to 150,000 clones in the sample, 87% are singletons; the top ten hold about two fifths. Sequencing input: peripheral blood. The receptors here all came from a man aged 45-60 years who had recovered from COVID-19. Both conserved end residues are part of each CDR3. Each record gives: CDR3 protein, CDR3 DNA, clone size, J gene, D gene, V gene. D genes are given only for firm matches. Clone size appears in some rows only: once, few, many, or a class for an expanded clone.

CASSSLSGGVNEQFF	TGTGCCAGTAGTTCTCTCAGCGGGGGGGTTAATGAGCAGTTCTTC	.	TRBJ2-1	TRBD2	TRBV19
CASSQVAGGNSPLHF	TGTGCCAGCAGCCAAGTGGCAGGGGGAAATTCACCCCTCCACTTT	.	TRBJ1-6	TRBD1	TRBV3-1/TRBV3-2
CASSLSVRQGVRLDTQYF	TGTGCCAGCAGTTTATCGGTTCGACAGGGGGTCAGGCTAGATACGCAGTATTTT	.	TRBJ2-3	TRBD1	TRBV27
CASLRDRNYGYTF	TGTGCCAGCCTTCGGGACAGGAACTATGGCTACACCTTC	.	TRBJ1-2	TRBD1	TRBV12-3/TRBV12-4
CASSARDSRPPLHF	TGTGCCAGCAGTGCACGGGACAGCCGACCACCCCTCCACTTT	.	TRBJ1-6	TRBD1	TRBV2
CASSPLEELNTEAFF	TGTGCCAGCAGCCCCCTCGAGGAACTGAACACTGAAGCTTTCTTT	.	TRBJ1-1	.	TRBV7-9
CASSPGAADTQYF	TGTGCCAGCTCACCAGGTGCGGCAGATACGCAGTATTTT	few	TRBJ2-3	.	TRBV18
CASSIGVQPQHF	TGTGCCAGTAGTATCGGGGTTCAGCCCCAGCATTTT	.	TRBJ1-5	.	TRBV19
CASSSRDRGPVETQYF	TGTGCCAGCAGCTCTCGGGACAGGGGCCCCGTGGAGACCCAGTACTTC	.	TRBJ2-5	TRBD1	TRBV11-2
CASSPWTSGGTDTQYF	TGTGCCAGCAGCCCATGGACTAGCGGGGGCACAGATACGCAGTATTTT	.	TRBJ2-3	TRBD2	TRBV9
CASSPSWTRIYNEQFF	TGTGCCAGCTCACCTTCATGGACACGGATTTACAATGAGCAGTTCTTC	.	TRBJ2-1	.	TRBV18
CASSMGLGQGWRTEAFF	TGTGCCAGTAGTATGGGGTTGGGACAGGGCTGGAGGACTGAAGCTTTCTTT	.	TRBJ1-1	TRBD1	TRBV19
CASSPGQGAGQPQHF	TGTGCCAGCTCACCAGGACAGGGGGCGGGTCAGCCCCAGCATTTT	.	TRBJ1-5	TRBD1	TRBV18
CASSYAGGPHNEQFF	TGTGCCAGCAGTTACGCGGGGGGGCCCCACAATGAGCAGTTCTTC	.	TRBJ2-1	TRBD2	TRBV6-5
CASGPGTSNEQFF	TGTGCCAGCGGACCCGGGACTTCCAATGAGCAGTTCTTC	.	TRBJ2-1	.	TRBV21-1
CASGLTGGSNEQFF	TGTGCCAGTGGGCTGACAGGGGGCTCCAATGAGCAGTTCTTC	.	TRBJ2-1	TRBD1	TRBV19
CASSFQRDTEAFF	TGTGCCAGTAGTTTTCAGCGGGACACTGAAGCTTTCTTT	once	TRBJ1-1	.	TRBV19
CASSYREPRVYEQYF	TGTGCCAGCAGTTATCGAGAACCGAGGGTCTACGAGCAGTACTTC	once	TRBJ2-7	.	TRBV6-5
CASRRGQESYEQYF	TGTGCCAGTAGGCGCGGGCAGGAGAGCTACGAGCAGTACTTC	.	TRBJ2-7	.	TRBV19
CASTAVRGSTQYF	TGTGCCAGCACCGCCGTGAGGGGGTCTACGCAGTATTTT	.	TRBJ2-3	.	TRBV12-3/TRBV12-4
CASSELAEADTQYF	TGTGCCAGCAGTGAACTAGCGGAAGCAGATACGCAGTATTTT	few	TRBJ2-3	TRBD2	TRBV6-4
CASSMNRNNSPLHF	TGCGCCAGCAGCATGAACAGGAATAATTCACCCCTCCACTTT	.	TRBJ1-6	.	TRBV5-1
CASGDNTYEQYF	TGTGCCAGCGGCGACAATACCTACGAGCAGTACTTC	.	TRBJ2-7	.	TRBV7-9
CASSEARNWDQPQHF	TGTGCCAGCAGTGAAGCGCGGAATTGGGATCAGCCCCAGCATTTT	.	TRBJ1-5	.	TRBV6-1
CASSPTGFEQYF	TGTGCCAGTAGCCCGACAGGGTTCGAGCAGTACTTC	once	TRBJ2-7	TRBD1	TRBV19
CASSPETGYGYTF	TGTGCCAGCTCACCGGAGACAGGGTATGGCTACACCTTC	.	TRBJ1-2	TRBD1	TRBV18
CASSQVAGNTEAFF	TGTGCCAGCAGCCAAGTCGCTGGCAACACTGAAGCTTTCTTT	.	TRBJ1-1	.	TRBV14
CASSLMPQAYRLFF	TGTGCCAGTAGTCTTATGCCACAGGCCTATCGACTGTTTTTT	once	TRBJ1-4	.	TRBV19
CASSQLDRGEKLFF	TGTGCCAGCAGTCAGTTGGACAGAGGAGAAAAACTGTTTTTT	.	TRBJ1-4	.	TRBV2
CATSLRARGEKLFF	TGTGCCACTAGCCTGAGGGCCCGTGGCGAAAAACTGTTTTTT	.	TRBJ1-4	.	TRBV15
CASSEYDASLQETQYF	TGCGCCAGCAGTGAATACGACGCTAGCCTCCAAGAGACCCAGTACTTC	.	TRBJ2-5	.	TRBV10-2
CASSFDQGSVEQYF	TGTGCCAGCAGCTTTGACCAGGGGTCCGTCGAGCAGTACTTC	.	TRBJ2-7	.	TRBV7-9
CASSTRLGGAIWTGELFF	TGTGCCAGCAGCACCCGCCTGGGGGGGGCAATTTGGACCGGGGAGCTGTTTTTT	.	TRBJ2-2	.	TRBV13
CASSSGQGTNYGYTF	TGTGCCAGCAGCTCCGGACAGGGGACTAACTATGGCTACACCTTC	few	TRBJ1-2	TRBD1	TRBV7-2
CASSQARTDYSNQPQHF	TGCGCCAGCAGCCAAGCGAGGACAGACTATAGCAATCAGCCCCAGCATTTT	.	TRBJ1-5	.	TRBV4-3
CASSIKQGPQPQHF	TGTGCCAGTAGTATTAAACAGGGTCCTCAGCCCCAGCATTTT	.	TRBJ1-5	.	TRBV19
CASSLPPGPRGTYEQYF	TGTGCCAGCAGCTTACCTCCGGGACCCAGGGGGACCTACGAGCAGTACTTC	.	TRBJ2-7	TRBD1	TRBV7-6
CASSTPTGMNTEAFF	TGTGCCAGCAGCACCCCGACAGGGATGAACACTGAAGCTTTCTTT	.	TRBJ1-1	TRBD1	TRBV11-3
CASSRTGFYGYTF	TGTGCCAGCAGCCGGACAGGTTTCTATGGCTACACCTTC	.	TRBJ1-2	TRBD1	TRBV7-9
CASSLETGGIEKLFF	TGCGCCAGCAGCTTGGAAACAGGGGGAATTGAAAAACTGTTTTTT	.	TRBJ1-4	TRBD1	TRBV5-1
CASRDRDRATGELFF	TGTGCCAGCCGGGATCGGGACAGGGCCACCGGGGAGCTGTTTTTT	.	TRBJ2-2	TRBD1	TRBV11-3
CASRIQLQGIDQPQHF	TGTGCCAGTAGGATTCAATTACAGGGGATAGATCAGCCCCAGCATTTT	.	TRBJ1-5	TRBD1	TRBV19
CASSLVSSGGNNEQFF	TGTGCCAGCAGCTTGGTTTCTAGCGGGGGAAACAATGAGCAGTTCTTC	.	TRBJ2-1	TRBD2	TRBV5-6
CASSNGQGGMHTEAFF	TGTGCCAGCAGCAACGGACAGGGGGGGATGCATACTGAAGCTTTCTTT	.	TRBJ1-1	TRBD1	TRBV7-9
CASSKLGQTYSYEQYF	TGCGCCAGCAGCAAATTGGGACAGACATACTCCTACGAGCAGTACTTC	.	TRBJ2-7	TRBD1	TRBV5-1
CASSPGTSGGGGETQYF	TGTGCCAGCAGCCCGGGGACTAGCGGGGGTGGAGGGGAGACCCAGTACTTC	.	TRBJ2-5	TRBD2	TRBV5-4
CASSLGAGSDTEAFF	TGCGCCAGCAGCTTGGGCGCGGGGAGTGACACTGAAGCTTTCTTT	.	TRBJ1-1	.	TRBV5-1
CASSPLGQGANYGYTF	TGTGCCAGCAGCCCCCTCGGGCAGGGGGCAAACTATGGCTACACCTTC	.	TRBJ1-2	TRBD1	TRBV11-2
CASSYLGGAQGDTQYF	TGTGCCAGCAGTTACTTAGGCGGGGCGCAAGGAGATACGCAGTATTTT	.	TRBJ2-3	.	TRBV6-2/TRBV6-3
CASSQEYDRGYGYTF	TGTGCCAGCAGCCAAGAATATGACAGGGGCTATGGCTACACCTTC	few	TRBJ1-2	TRBD1	TRBV3-1/TRBV3-2
CASSDAGALGNQPQHF	TGTGCCAGCAGTGACGCAGGGGCATTAGGCAATCAGCCCCAGCATTTT	few	TRBJ1-5	.	TRBV2
CASSFGGLETQYF	TGTGCCAGCAGCTTCGGGGGGCTGGAGACCCAGTACTTC	.	TRBJ2-5	.	TRBV11-2
CASSAGNTEAFF	TGTGCCAGCAGTGCAGGAAACACTGAAGCTTTCTTT	few	TRBJ1-1	.	TRBV2
CASVGGVNTEAFF	TGTGCCAGCGTCGGGGGAGTGAACACTGAAGCTTTCTTT	once	TRBJ1-1	.	TRBV6-5
CASSYKGPSGANVLTF	TGTGCCAGCAGTTACAAGGGGCCCTCTGGGGCCAACGTCCTGACTTTC	.	TRBJ2-6	.	TRBV6-2/TRBV6-3
CASGLRGSGYTF	TGTGCCAGCGGCCTCCGGGGTTCTGGCTACACCTTC	.	TRBJ1-2	.	TRBV27
CASSKGQGAGINEKLFF	TGTGCCAGCAGCAAAGGACAGGGGGCCGGGATTAATGAAAAACTGTTTTTT	.	TRBJ1-4	TRBD1	TRBV9
CAWTGTGHNQPQHF	TGTGCCTGGACCGGGACAGGCCACAATCAGCCCCAGCATTTT	few	TRBJ1-5	TRBD1	TRBV30
CASSGSGARSSYNEQFF	TGTGCCAGCAGCGGTAGCGGGGCCAGAAGCTCCTACAATGAGCAGTTCTTC	.	TRBJ2-1	TRBD2	TRBV9
CASSYSTSDTIYF	TGTGCCAGCAGTTACTCGACATCAGACACCATATATTTT	.	TRBJ1-3	.	TRBV6-5